A selection of T cell receptor beta chains follows, all from one sample in a study of blood T cell repertoires in COVID-19. Sequenced by immunoSEQ multiplex PCR; TCRdb stores in-frame clones only, minus some. The repertoire has 100,000 to 120,000 clones, roughly 85% of them found once; the top ten carry roughly 17%. Sequences were obtained from peripheral blood. The source of these receptors is a woman older than 75 with active or convalescent COVID-19. Each CDR3 is given with its conserved first and last residue. Each record gives: clone size, D gene, V gene, J gene, CDR3 DNA, CDR3 protein. A D gene is named only where the DNA matches it firmly. Clone size is stated in some rows and not others, as once, few, many or a class when expanded.

NA	NA	TRBV5-1	TRBJ2-5	TGCGCCAGCAGCTTCGCAGGGGAGGAGACCCAGTACTTC	CASSFAGEETQYF
NA	NA	TRBV15	TRBJ1-5	TGTGCCACCAGCAGCACAGTCCATCAGCCCCAGCATTTT	CATSSTVHQPQHF
many	NA	TRBV2	TRBJ2-7	TGTGCCAGCAAGACGTCAAGACTGTACGAGCAGTACTTC	CASKTSRLYEQYF
few	NA	TRBV9	TRBJ1-1	TGTGCCAGCAGCAGTATTCTAGGGCGGGGCGCTGAAGCTTTCTTT	CASSSILGRGAEAFF
NA	TRBD2	TRBV7-9	TRBJ2-1	TGTGCCAGCAGCTTACTTTCGGGACTAGCGGGTGCCTCCTACAATGAGCAGTTCTTC	CASSLLSGLAGASYNEQFF
few	TRBD2	TRBV18	TRBJ2-1	TGTGCCAGCTCACCATCCGGGACTAGCGGGAGCAACAGAGATGAGCAGTTCTTC	CASSPSGTSGSNRDEQFF
NA	TRBD1	TRBV28	TRBJ1-2	TGTGCCAGCAGTCAGACAGGGCTGCTCTATGGCTACACCTTC	CASSQTGLLYGYTF
NA	TRBD1	TRBV7-9	TRBJ2-5	TGTGCCAGCAAACTCGGGACAGCCCAAGAGACCCAGTACTTC	CASKLGTAQETQYF
NA	TRBD2	TRBV5-1	TRBJ2-5	TGCGCCAGCAGCTTGGTACTAGCGGGAGATTGGAGAGAGACCCAGTACTTC	CASSLVLAGDWRETQYF
NA	TRBD1	TRBV6-5	TRBJ1-4	TGTGCCAGCAGAAGACAGGGGCTTAATGAAAAACTGTTTTTT	CASRRQGLNEKLFF
NA	NA	TRBV19	TRBJ2-1	TGTGCCAGTAGTGGCAGGGTAAATGAGCAGTTCTTC	CASSGRVNEQFF
NA	TRBD1	TRBV3-1/TRBV3-2	TRBJ2-6	TGTGCCAGCAGCCAAGGTGACGGCAGGGGGTCCCCTGGGGCCAACGTCCTGACTTTC	CASSQGDGRGSPGANVLTF
NA	TRBD2	TRBV6-2/TRBV6-3	TRBJ2-7	TGTGCCAGCAGTTACTCGGCCAGCGGGACCTACGAGCAGTACTTC	CASSYSASGTYEQYF
NA	NA	TRBV9	TRBJ2-1	TGTGCCAGCAGCCAAACTAGCTACTACAATGAGCAGTTCTTC	CASSQTSYYNEQFF
NA	NA	TRBV7-9	TRBJ2-3	TGTGCCAGCAGCTTAGCCGGGGAAGGGTTTAGCGGTACGCAGTATTTT	CASSLAGEGFSGTQYF
few	NA	TRBV19	TRBJ2-1	TGTGCCAGTAGTACCCGACAGGGGAGGGTCTACAATGAGCAGTTCTTC	CASSTRQGRVYNEQFF
NA	TRBD1	TRBV29-1	TRBJ1-1	TGCAGCGCTGGACAGGGGTGGTTGGCTTTCTTT	CSAGQGWLAFF
NA	NA	TRBV7-8	TRBJ1-1	TGTGCCAGCAGCTTAGGAGGGTACGGCACTGAAGCTTTCTTT	CASSLGGYGTEAFF
NA	NA	TRBV5-4	TRBJ1-4	TGTGCCAGCAGCTTGGACAGGCGGGGTGAAAAACTGTTTTTT	CASSLDRRGEKLFF
NA	NA	TRBV12-3/TRBV12-4	TRBJ2-1	TGTGCCAGCAGTTTAGCCCGGGCAGGGTTGGAGTTCTTC	CASSLARAGLEFF
once	NA	TRBV10-1	TRBJ2-3	TGCGCCAGCAGTGGGGCTGCCACAGATACGCAGTATTTT	CASSGAATDTQYF
NA	NA	TRBV28	TRBJ1-5	TGTGCCAGCAGTTTATCCCGAAAGGACTGTCCCCAGCATTTT	CASSLSRKDCPQHF
NA	NA	TRBV4-3	TRBJ1-5	TGCGCCAGCAGCCCCGAAGCGGCCCAGCATTTT	CASSPEAAQHF
once	NA	TRBV27	TRBJ2-5	TGTGCCAGCAGTTCCCTGGGGGGACCCCAGTACTTC	CASSSLGGPQYF
NA	TRBD2	TRBV6-2/TRBV6-3	TRBJ2-1	TGTGCCAGCAGTTACTCGCCACTAGCGGGGGTCAATGAGCAGTTCTTC	CASSYSPLAGVNEQFF
NA	NA	TRBV4-1	TRBJ2-1	TGCGCCAGCAGCCAACCTAGCTCCTACAATGAGCAGTTCTTC	CASSQPSSYNEQFF
NA	NA	TRBV6-1	TRBJ1-1	TGTGCCAGCAGTGAAGGGGGGGTTCAATCTGAAGCTTTCTTT	CASSEGGVQSEAFF
NA	NA	TRBV28	TRBJ1-1	TGTGCCAGCAGTTTTGGAAGGGGGGGCAACACTGAAGCTTTCTTT	CASSFGRGGNTEAFF
NA	NA	TRBV7-9	TRBJ2-7	TGTGCCAGCAGCTTAGCGGGAGGATACGAGCAGTACTTC	CASSLAGGYEQYF
NA	NA	TRBV11-2	TRBJ2-7	TGTGCCAGCAGCCTCCTCCTTGGAGCGAGCCTCACCTACGAGCAGTACTTC	CASSLLLGASLTYEQYF
NA	TRBD1	TRBV18	TRBJ1-2	TGTGCCAGCTCACCTAGGACAGGATTAAACTATGGCTACACCTTC	CASSPRTGLNYGYTF
few	NA	TRBV29-1	TRBJ1-2	TGCAGCGTTTTGGACAGTAACTATGGCTACACCTTC	CSVLDSNYGYTF
few	NA	TRBV2	TRBJ1-1	TGTGCCAGCATTCTATACAGGGACACTGAAGCTTTCTTT	CASILYRDTEAFF
NA	TRBD2	TRBV5-1	TRBJ2-1	TGCGCCAGCAGCTTGGACCCGGGAGGTGAGCAGTTCTTC	CASSLDPGGEQFF
NA	NA	TRBV6-5	TRBJ1-2	TGTGCCAGCAGTTCGGACTTTCTCTATGGCTACACCTTC	CASSSDFLYGYTF
NA	TRBD1	TRBV30	TRBJ1-2	TGTGCCTGCCCAGGGGGCGCCGGCTATGGCTACACCTTC	CACPGGAGYGYTF
NA	TRBD2	TRBV11-2	TRBJ2-2	TGTGCCAGCAGCCCCCCCAGCGGGAGGGAAGGAACCGGGGAGCTGTTTTTT	CASSPPSGREGTGELFF
NA	TRBD2	TRBV29-1	TRBJ2-1	TGCAGCGTACGACTAGCGGGAGGCTCCTGGGAAAATGAGCAGTTCTTC	CSVRLAGGSWENEQFF
NA	NA	TRBV19	TRBJ1-2	TGTGCCAGTAGAACCCTCGTTGCCGGTGGCTACACCTTC	CASRTLVAGGYTF
NA	TRBD1	TRBV19	TRBJ1-5	TGTGCCAGTAGTAGAGACAGGGATCAGCCCCAGCATTTT	CASSRDRDQPQHF
NA	TRBD2	TRBV7-2	TRBJ2-7	TGTGCCAGCAGCCCGACTAGCGGGAGGTACGAGCAGTACTTC	CASSPTSGRYEQYF
NA	TRBD1	TRBV2	TRBJ1-5	TGTGCCAGCAGTTCCGGGACAGGGGGCATTAGCAATCAGCCCCAGCATTTT	CASSSGTGGISNQPQHF
NA	NA	TRBV7-2	TRBJ2-7	TGTGCCAGCAGCTTAGAATCTACTACTAACACCTACGAGCAGTACTTC	CASSLESTTNTYEQYF
NA	TRBD1	TRBV18	TRBJ2-1	TGTGCCAGCTCACCACGGACAGGATTGCACGGGAATGAGCAGTTCTTC	CASSPRTGLHGNEQFF
NA	TRBD1	TRBV2	TRBJ1-4	TGTGCCAGCAGACTACAGGGGGCGATTGAAAAACTGTTTTTT	CASRLQGAIEKLFF
NA	TRBD1	TRBV5-8	TRBJ2-7	TGTGCCAGCAGTCCCATTTGGGGACAGGGATCCTACGAGCAGTACTTC	CASSPIWGQGSYEQYF
once	NA	TRBV10-3	TRBJ2-5	TGTGCCATCAGTGAGCCGCAAGAGACCCAGTACTTC	CAISEPQETQYF
NA	NA	TRBV19	TRBJ2-3	TGTGCCAGTAGTATAGACGGGAAAGGCACAGATACGCAGTATTTT	CASSIDGKGTDTQYF
NA	TRBD1	TRBV5-4	TRBJ1-1	TGTGCCAGCAGCTTGACAGGGGGCGAGGGAGGCACTGAAGCTTTCTTT	CASSLTGGEGGTEAFF
few	TRBD2	TRBV30	TRBJ2-5	TGTGCCTGGACGGGGAGGGTAGGGGCGCTCCAAGGGACCCAGTACTTC	CAWTGRVGALQGTQYF
NA	NA	TRBV4-1	TRBJ2-3	TGCGCCAGCAGCCAAGAGTCTGTACGGAGGAGCACAGATACGCAGTATTTT	CASSQESVRRSTDTQYF
NA	NA	TRBV29-1	TRBJ2-1	TGCAGCTCAGGGGGGTCCTACAATGAGCAGTTCTTC	CSSGGSYNEQFF